This entry lists 8 T cell receptor beta chains sequenced from one sample in a study of OX40 agonist ivuxolimab in advanced cancers. The method was immunoSEQ multiplex PCR; TCRdb's version includes in-frame clones alone and lacks a portion of them. The repertoire includes around 50,000 clones, approximately 90% of them detected once, and 10% to 15% sits in the top ten. Here the sequenced sample was CD4+ or CD8+ T cells sorted from blood, taken in a trial of the OX40 agonist ivuxolimab. The origin of the receptors is an adult with an advanced solid tumor such as melanoma, head and neck, liver or kidney cancer.

The V gene is TRBV19, the J gene TRBJ2-2; D possibly uses TRBD1 or TRBD2 (7 bases each). CDR1 is LNHDA and CDR2 is SQIVND in the germline V gene (reference sequence). This CDR3 is 14 amino acids long. V was cut by 7 bases and J by 5 bases, with 14 bases left in between. The CDR3 DNA is TGTGCCAGTATGTCCAGGGGGGGTACCGGGGAGCTGTTTTTT. Translation: CASMSRGGTGELFF.

This sequence joins TRBV28 and TRBJ2-1; no clear D. Germline values: CDR1 MDHEN, CDR2 SYDVKM. The V end lost 5 bases, the J end lost 4 bases, and 6 bases lay between the germline ends. The CDR3 sequence is 12 residues long. Here the CDR3 DNA reads TGTGCCAGCAGTCCCGGGTACAATGAGCAGTTCTTC. Its translation: CASSPGYNEQFF.

This clone was recorded a few times. This rearrangement joins TRBV4-1 to TRBJ2-7, with D unclear. This CDR3 is 15 amino acids long. CDR1 is MGHRA and CDR2 is YSYEKL in the germline V gene. Trimming pared 1 base from V and 3 bases from J, leaving 13 bases between. The CDR3 nucleotides read TGCGCCAGCAGCCAAGCTCCCGTTAGTGGCTACGAGCAGTACTTC. It specifies CASSQAPVSGYEQYF.

The chain is built from TRBV2 and TRBJ1-1; no firm D call. CDR3 length: 14 amino acids. CDR1 is SNHLY, CDR2 FYNNEI, per germline. V shed 3 bases and J shed 11 bases, with 19 bases lying between them. CDR3 nucleotide sequence: TGTGCCAGCAGTGATTTGGGCAGAGTCGGCGGGGCTTTCTTT. It translates to CASSDLGRVGGAFF.

The chain links TRBV27 to TRBJ1-1; D call uncertain. V lost 7 bases and J lost 2, with 20 bases in between. Germline V lookup: CDR1 MNHEY, CDR2 SMNVEV (reference sequence). CDR3 size: 16 residues. The CDR3 sequence: CASNPSGGEINTEAFF. For the CDR3, the DNA is TGTGCCAGCAACCCAAGCGGCGGGGAGATAAACACTGAAGCTTTCTTT.

This rearrangement joins TRBV7-9 to TRBJ2-2, with 8 bases that match TRBD2. Germline loops: CDR1 SEHNR, CDR2 FQNEAQ (reference sequence). The CDR3 covers 15 residues. Trimming at V came to 5 bases and at J to 2 bases, leaving 4 bases not matched to a gene. CDR3 loop: CASSAAGVNTGELFF. In DNA, the CDR3 is TGTGCCAGCAGCGCAGCGGGGGTCAACACCGGGGAGCTGTTTTTT.

The V call is TRBV25-1, the J call TRBJ2-7; TRBD2 aligns across 9 bases. Trimming removed 5 bases from V and 3 bases from J; junction bases left unmatched: 5. The CDR3 consists of 14 residues. Germline V gene sequence: CDR1 MGHDK, CDR2 SYGVNS. CDR3 DNA sequence: TGTGCCAGCAGTCCCGGACTAGCGTACTACGAGCAGTACTTC. It encodes CASSPGLAYYEQYF.

This clone was counted a single time. This CDR3 reads CASSGETGGYTEAFF. As DNA, the CDR3 is TGTGCCAGCAGCGGGGAGACAGGGGGCTACACTGAAGCTTTCTTT. V gene TRBV5-4 combines with J gene TRBJ1-1; 10 nucleotides agree with TRBD1. The junction had 6 bases not matched to a gene; V was cut back by 4 bases and J by 3 bases. The CDR3 totals 15 residues. Germline lookup yields CDR1 SGHNT and CDR2 YYREEE (reference sequence).